These 15 T cell receptor beta chains originate from one sample sequenced in a study of cytomegalovirus exposure and HLA in healthy donors (dated by TCRdb to 2016 to 2017). The receptor library was made with the immunoSEQ multiplex PCR assay. For the multiplex PCR, a mixture combining 60 forward primers for TCR Vbeta segments and 13 reverse primers for TCR Jbeta segments was used. TCRdb carries this immuneACCESS record with in-frame sequences only. Its versions omit some clonotypes, under half of them owing to an unresolved V gene in the studies checked, with the rest unexplained. The sample contains roughly 150,000 clones, around 73% of them found a single time. In total, the top ten clones hold more than 1.2% of the sample. Sequencing was performed on PBMCs. The source of these receptors is a male donor in good health and CMV-seronegative.

This clone has just a few counts. V is TRBV4-1 and J is TRBJ2-1; no reliable D call. CDR1 MGHRA and CDR2 YSYEKL come from the germline V gene. V dropped 0 bases and J dropped 5 bases, with 8 bases sitting between them. The CDR3 is 14 amino acids. CDR3: CASSQEFQNNEQFF. The CDR3 DNA follows: TGCGCCAGCAGCCAAGAATTCCAAAACAATGAGCAGTTCTTC.

The sample holds one count of this clone. The chain joins TRBV4-3 to TRBJ1-4; D is unclear. Per the germline V gene, CDR1 is LGHNA and CDR2 is YSLEER. CDR3 length equals 15 residues. Trimming removed 0 bases at V and 1 base at J, with 6 bases between. The CDR3 DNA follows: TGCGCCAGCAGCCAAGATCGGGGAACTAATGAAAAACTGTTTTTT. Translating it yields CASSQDRGTNEKLFF.

This clone was counted a few times. The genes are TRBV5-1 and TRBJ2-7; 12 bases fit TRBD1. V was clipped by 0 bases and J by 7 bases; unmatched bases: 2. Germline V gives CDR1 SGHRS, CDR2 YFSETQ. CDR3 length: 14 residues. CDR3 in amino acids: CASSLGDRGREQYF. CDR3 DNA: TGCGCCAGCAGCTTGGGGGACAGGGGGCGGGAGCAGTACTTC.

Details on this clone: This sample includes further DNA sequences coding for the same CDR3. The J gene is TRBJ2-3, the V gene TRBV9; D gene uncertain. CDR3 size: 15 residues. Germline CDR1 reads SGDLS; CDR2 reads YYNGEE. V was cut by 0 bases and J by 2 bases, with 10 bases left in between. This CDR3 is CASSVGAGFTDTQYF. The CDR3 DNA reads TGTGCCAGCAGCGTAGGTGCAGGCTTCACAGATACGCAGTATTTT.

The rearrangement joins TRBV6-5 to TRBJ1-2; D gene uncertain. Per the germline V gene, CDR1 is MNHEY and CDR2 is SVGAGI. CDR3 length equals 12 residues. V was trimmed by 6 bases and J by 5 bases, leaving 10 bases between them. The chain's CDR3 is CASRQSEYGYTF. Written as DNA, the CDR3 is TGTGCCAGCAGGCAATCGGAGTATGGCTACACCTTC.

V usage is TRBV19 and J usage is TRBJ1-2; maybe TRBD1 (6 bases). Trimming left V 8 bases short and J 8 bases short, with 18 bases between. Germline V lookup: CDR1 LNHDA, CDR2 SQIVND (reference sequence). The CDR3 loop spans 13 amino acids. CDR3 amino acids: CASLGGRGRGYTF. For the CDR3, the DNA is TGTGCCAGTCTCGGAGGCAGGGGTCGAGGCTACACCTTC.

The V call is TRBV6-6, the J call TRBJ1-6; weak D call: TRBD1 (5 bases). The CDR3 sequence is 16 residues long. The germline V gene encodes CDR1 MNHNY and CDR2 SVGAGI (reference sequence). V lost 2 bases and J lost 7, with 15 bases in between. CDR3 coding DNA: TGTGCCAGCAGTTACCCCCTGGGCGGGGGGAATTCACCCCTCCACTTT. It codes for CASSYPLGGGNSPLHF.

The V call is TRBV2, the J call TRBJ1-1, with D maybe TRBD1 (5 bases). CDR1 and CDR2 from the germline V gene are SNHLY and FYNNEI. This CDR3 has 12 residues. Trimming pared 6 bases from V and 8 bases from J, leaving 13 bases between. The CDR3 here is CASRIDSTEAFF. The CDR3 DNA reads as TGTGCCAGCAGAATAGACAGTACCGAAGCTTTCTTT.

This clone was detected only a few times. This chain links TRBV28 with TRBJ1-2; D call uncertain. V was cut by 7 bases and J by 1 base, with 10 bases left in between. The CDR3 extends over 13 amino acids. Per germline, CDR1 MDHEN and CDR2 SYDVKM. The CDR3 here is CASTPSLNYGYTF. The DNA of the CDR3 is TGTGCCAGCACCCCTTCACTTAACTATGGCTACACCTTC.

The sample holds a few counts of this clone. The rearrangement links TRBV27 to TRBJ1-2, with 10 positions matching TRBD1. The germline V gene encodes CDR1 MNHEY and CDR2 SMNVEV (reference sequence). The CDR3 length is 15 residues. Losses at the gene ends were 5 bases for V and 7 bases for J; bases not matched to a gene: 10. The CDR3 sequence: CASSRGGQGRLGYTF. DNA for the CDR3: TGTGCCAGCAGTAGGGGGGGACAGGGGAGGCTTGGCTACACCTTC.

This chain connects TRBV9 to TRBJ2-3; D gene ambiguous. CDR1 is SGDLS and CDR2 is YYNGEE in the germline V gene. V lost 0 bases and J 5 bases, leaving 7 bases between the germline ends. The CDR3 is 13 amino acids. The CDR3 is CASSVGAEDTQYF. In DNA form, the CDR3 reads TGTGCCAGCAGCGTAGGGGCTGAAGATACGCAGTATTTT.

The chain joins TRBV5-4 to TRBJ1-2; 7 nucleotides align to TRBD1. J was trimmed by 4 bases and V by 4 bases; bases with no gene match: 7. The CDR3 runs to 14 residues. From germline, CDR1 is SGHNT and CDR2 YYREEE (reference sequence). The CDR3 loop reads CASSTGGTVYGYTF. The DNA for the CDR3 is TGTGCCAGCAGCACGGGAGGGACAGTCTATGGCTACACCTTC.

The chain employs TRBV7-2 and TRBJ2-7; D is unclear. V lost 1 base to trimming and J lost 6 bases, with 13 bases between them. Germline CDR1 SGHTA, CDR2 FQGNSA. This CDR3 is built from 14 residues. The CDR3 protein is CASSLDGLRREQYF. DNA for the CDR3: TGTGCCAGCAGCTTAGATGGGCTCCGCCGCGAGCAGTACTTC.

The chain combines TRBV21-1 with TRBJ1-1; the table gives TRBD1 as D, unverified against the DNA. TRBV21-1 is a recognized pseudogene. The length of the CDR3 is 14 residues. The DNA of the CDR3 is TGTGCCAGCAGTCCGGGACAGGGGGGCACTGAAGCTTTCTTT. This gives the protein CASSPGQGGTEAFF.

The chain has TRBV18 and TRBJ2-7; D gene uncertain. Germline-derived CDR1 and CDR2 are KGHSH and LQKENI. This CDR3 spans 15 amino acids. V was pared by 2 bases and J by 0 bases, with 11 bases between. This CDR3 reads CASSPNELPSYEQYF. DNA of the CDR3: TGTGCCAGCTCACCAAACGAACTTCCCTCCTACGAGCAGTACTTC.